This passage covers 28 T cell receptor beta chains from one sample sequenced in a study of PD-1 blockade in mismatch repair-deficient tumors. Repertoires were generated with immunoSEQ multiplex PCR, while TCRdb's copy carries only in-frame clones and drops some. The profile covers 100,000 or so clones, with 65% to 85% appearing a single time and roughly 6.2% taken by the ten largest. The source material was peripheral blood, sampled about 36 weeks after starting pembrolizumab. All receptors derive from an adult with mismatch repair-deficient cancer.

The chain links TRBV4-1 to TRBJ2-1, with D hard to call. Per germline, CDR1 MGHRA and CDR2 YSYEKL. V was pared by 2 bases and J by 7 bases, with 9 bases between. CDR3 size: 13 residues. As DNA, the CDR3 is TGCGCCAGCAGCCAAAGGACGAGAAATGAGCAGTTCTTC. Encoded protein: CASSQRTRNEQFF.

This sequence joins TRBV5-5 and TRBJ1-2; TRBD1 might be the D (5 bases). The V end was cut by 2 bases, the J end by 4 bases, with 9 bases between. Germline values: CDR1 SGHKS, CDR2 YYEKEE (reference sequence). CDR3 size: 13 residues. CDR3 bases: TGTGCCAGCAGCTTTACAGGTTCCTATGGCTACACCTTC. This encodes CASSFTGSYGYTF.

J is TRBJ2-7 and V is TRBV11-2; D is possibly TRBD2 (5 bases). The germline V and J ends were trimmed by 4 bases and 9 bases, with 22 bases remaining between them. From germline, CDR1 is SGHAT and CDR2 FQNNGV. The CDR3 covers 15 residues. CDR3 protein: CASSSIADRVAGQYF. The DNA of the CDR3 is TGTGCCAGCAGCTCGATAGCCGACCGAGTCGCGGGGCAGTACTTC.

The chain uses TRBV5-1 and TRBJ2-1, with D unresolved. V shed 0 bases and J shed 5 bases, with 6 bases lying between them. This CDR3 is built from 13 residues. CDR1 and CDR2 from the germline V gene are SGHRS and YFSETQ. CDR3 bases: TGCGCCAGCAGCTTGGTAGGTCACAATGAGCAGTTCTTC. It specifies CASSLVGHNEQFF.

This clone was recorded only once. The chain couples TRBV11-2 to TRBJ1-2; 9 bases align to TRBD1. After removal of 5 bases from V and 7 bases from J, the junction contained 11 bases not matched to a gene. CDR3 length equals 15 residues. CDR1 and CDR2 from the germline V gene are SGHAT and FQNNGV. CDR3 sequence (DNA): TGTGCCAGCAGCAGAACCGGGACAGGGTTTCTTGGCTACACCTTC. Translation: CASSRTGTGFLGYTF.

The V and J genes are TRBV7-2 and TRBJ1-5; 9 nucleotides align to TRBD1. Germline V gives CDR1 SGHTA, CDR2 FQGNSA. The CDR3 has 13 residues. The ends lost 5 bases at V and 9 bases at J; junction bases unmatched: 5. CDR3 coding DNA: TGTGCCAGCAGCACAGTGGACAGGGGGCCCCAGCATTTT. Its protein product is CASSTVDRGPQHF.

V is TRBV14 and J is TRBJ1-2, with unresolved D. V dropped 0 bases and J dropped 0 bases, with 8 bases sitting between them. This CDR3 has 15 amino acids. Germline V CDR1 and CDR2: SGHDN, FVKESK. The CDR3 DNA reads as TGTGCCAGCAGCCAAGACAAAAGGACTAACTATGGCTACACCTTC. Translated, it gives CASSQDKRTNYGYTF.

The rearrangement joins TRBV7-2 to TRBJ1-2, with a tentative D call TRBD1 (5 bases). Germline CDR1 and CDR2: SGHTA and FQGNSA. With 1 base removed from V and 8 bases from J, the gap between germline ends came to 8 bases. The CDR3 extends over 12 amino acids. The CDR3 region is CASSLGGGGYTF. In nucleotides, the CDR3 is TGTGCCAGCAGCTTAGGGGGGGGAGGCTACACCTTC.

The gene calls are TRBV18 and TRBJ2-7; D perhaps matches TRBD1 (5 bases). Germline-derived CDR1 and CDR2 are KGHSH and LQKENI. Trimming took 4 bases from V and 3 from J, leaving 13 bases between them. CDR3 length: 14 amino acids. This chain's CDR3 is CASSRRTDSYEQYF. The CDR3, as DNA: TGTGCCAGCTCACGGCGAACCGACAGCTACGAGCAGTACTTC.

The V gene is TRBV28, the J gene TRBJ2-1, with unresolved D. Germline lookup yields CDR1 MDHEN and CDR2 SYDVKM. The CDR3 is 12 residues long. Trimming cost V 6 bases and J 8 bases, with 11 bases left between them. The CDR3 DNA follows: TGTGCCAGCAGCCTTGGGCTAGATGAGCAGTTCTTC. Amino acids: CASSLGLDEQFF.

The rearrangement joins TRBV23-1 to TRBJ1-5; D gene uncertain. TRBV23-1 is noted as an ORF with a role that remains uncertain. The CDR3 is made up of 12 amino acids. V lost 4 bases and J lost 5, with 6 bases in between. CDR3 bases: TGCGCCAGCAGTCGCAGGCATCAGCCCCAGCATTTT. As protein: CASSRRHQPQHF.

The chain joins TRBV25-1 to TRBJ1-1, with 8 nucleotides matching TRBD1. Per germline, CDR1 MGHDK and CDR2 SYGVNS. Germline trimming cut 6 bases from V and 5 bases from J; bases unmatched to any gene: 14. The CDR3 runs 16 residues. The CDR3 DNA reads TGTGCCAGCAGGGACGAGTTAGGACAGGGAGAAACTGAAGCTTTCTTT. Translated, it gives CASRDELGQGETEAFF.

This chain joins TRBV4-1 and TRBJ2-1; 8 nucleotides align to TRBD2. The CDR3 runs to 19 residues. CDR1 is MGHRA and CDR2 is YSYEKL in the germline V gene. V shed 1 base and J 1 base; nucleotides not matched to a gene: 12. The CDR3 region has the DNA TGCGCCAGCAGCCAAGGAACCTTGGGGGCGGGAGGTTCCTACAATGAGCAGTTCTTC. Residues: CASSQGTLGAGGSYNEQFF.

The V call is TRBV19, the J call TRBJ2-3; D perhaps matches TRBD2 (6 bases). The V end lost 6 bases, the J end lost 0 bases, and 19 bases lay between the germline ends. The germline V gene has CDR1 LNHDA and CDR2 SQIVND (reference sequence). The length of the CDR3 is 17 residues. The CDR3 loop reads CASRTGTFASSTDTQYF. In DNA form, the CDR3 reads TGTGCCAGTAGAACCGGGACTTTCGCCTCTAGCACAGATACGCAGTATTTT.

CDR3 coding DNA: TGTGCCAGCAGTTACTCGGGTGGACCCTACGAGCAGTACTTC. Translating it yields CASSYSGGPYEQYF. V and J are TRBV6-5 and TRBJ2-7; D is undetermined. CDR3 length: 14 residues. Trimming removed 0 bases at V and 2 bases at J, with 8 bases between. The germline V gene encodes CDR1 MNHEY and CDR2 SVGAGI.

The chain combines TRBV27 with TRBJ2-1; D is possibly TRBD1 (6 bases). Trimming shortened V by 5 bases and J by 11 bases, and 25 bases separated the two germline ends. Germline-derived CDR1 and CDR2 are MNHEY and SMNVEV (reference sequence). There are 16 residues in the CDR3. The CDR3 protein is CASSPPGQMHASKQFF. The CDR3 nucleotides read TGTGCCAGCAGTCCGCCGGGACAAATGCACGCGTCAAAGCAGTTCTTC.

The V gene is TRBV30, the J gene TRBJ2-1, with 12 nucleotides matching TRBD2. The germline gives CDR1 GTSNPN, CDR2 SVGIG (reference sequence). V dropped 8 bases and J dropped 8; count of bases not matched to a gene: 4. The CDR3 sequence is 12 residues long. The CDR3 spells CALAGGPHEQFF. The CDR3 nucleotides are TGTGCCCTAGCGGGAGGGCCGCATGAGCAGTTCTTC.

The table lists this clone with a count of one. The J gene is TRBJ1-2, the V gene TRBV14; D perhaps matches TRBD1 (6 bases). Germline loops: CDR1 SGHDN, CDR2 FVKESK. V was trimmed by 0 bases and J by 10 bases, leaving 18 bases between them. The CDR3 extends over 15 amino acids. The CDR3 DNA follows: TGTGCCAGCAGCCAAGACCTGACAGGAGTCGGTTCCTACACCTTC. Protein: CASSQDLTGVGSYTF.

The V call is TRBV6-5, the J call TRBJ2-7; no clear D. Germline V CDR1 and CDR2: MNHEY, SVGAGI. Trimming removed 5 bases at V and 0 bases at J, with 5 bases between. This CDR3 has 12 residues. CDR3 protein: CASSRSSYEQYF. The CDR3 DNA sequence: TGTGCCAGCAGTAGGAGCTCCTACGAGCAGTACTTC.

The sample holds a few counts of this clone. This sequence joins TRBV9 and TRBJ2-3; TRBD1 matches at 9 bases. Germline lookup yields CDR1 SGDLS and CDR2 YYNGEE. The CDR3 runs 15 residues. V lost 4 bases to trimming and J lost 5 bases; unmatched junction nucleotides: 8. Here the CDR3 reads CASSLRQGDGDTQYF. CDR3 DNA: TGTGCCAGCAGCCTAAGACAGGGGGATGGAGATACGCAGTATTTT.

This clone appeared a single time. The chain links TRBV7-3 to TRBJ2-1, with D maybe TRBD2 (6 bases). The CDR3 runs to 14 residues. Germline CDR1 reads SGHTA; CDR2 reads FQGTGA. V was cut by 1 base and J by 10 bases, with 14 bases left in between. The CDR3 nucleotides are TGTGCCAGCAGCTTAAATGGAGCCCGGGGGGAGCAGTTCTTC. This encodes CASSLNGARGEQFF.

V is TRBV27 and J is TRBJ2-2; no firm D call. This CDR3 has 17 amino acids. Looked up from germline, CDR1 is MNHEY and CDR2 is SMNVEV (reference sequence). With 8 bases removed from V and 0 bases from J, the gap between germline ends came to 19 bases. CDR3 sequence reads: CASQVEGPTSNTGELFF. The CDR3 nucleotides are TGTGCCAGCCAAGTAGAAGGACCGACATCGAACACCGGGGAGCTGTTTTTT.

The DNA for the CDR3 is TGTGCCAGCAGTGCGGGCAGACGAAACACTGAAGCTTTCTTT. It yields the protein CASSAGRRNTEAFF. J is TRBJ1-1 and V is TRBV2; D remains unclear. CDR1 and CDR2 from the germline V gene are SNHLY and FYNNEI. V lost 4 bases and J lost 2, with 11 bases in between. CDR3 length equals 14 residues.

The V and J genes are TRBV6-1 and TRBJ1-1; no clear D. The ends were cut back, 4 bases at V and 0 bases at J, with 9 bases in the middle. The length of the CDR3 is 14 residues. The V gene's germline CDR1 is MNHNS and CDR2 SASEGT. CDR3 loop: CASSVTRMNTEAFF. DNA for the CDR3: TGTGCCAGCAGTGTAACGCGGATGAACACTGAAGCTTTCTTT.

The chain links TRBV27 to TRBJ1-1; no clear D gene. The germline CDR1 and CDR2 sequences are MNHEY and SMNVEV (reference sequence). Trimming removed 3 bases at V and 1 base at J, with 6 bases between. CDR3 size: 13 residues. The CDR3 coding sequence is TGTGCCAGCAGTTTTGCAGGGAACACTGAAGCTTTCTTT. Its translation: CASSFAGNTEAFF.

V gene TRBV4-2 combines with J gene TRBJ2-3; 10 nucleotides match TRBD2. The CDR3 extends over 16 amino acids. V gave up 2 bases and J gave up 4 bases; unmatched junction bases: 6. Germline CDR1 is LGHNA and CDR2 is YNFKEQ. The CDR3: CASSQTSGTPSDTQYF. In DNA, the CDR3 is TGTGCCAGCAGCCAAACTAGCGGGACCCCCTCAGATACGCAGTATTTT.

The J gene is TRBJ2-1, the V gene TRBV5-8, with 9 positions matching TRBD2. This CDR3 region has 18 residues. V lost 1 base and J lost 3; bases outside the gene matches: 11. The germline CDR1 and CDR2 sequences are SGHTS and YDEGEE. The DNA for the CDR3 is TGTGCCAGCAGCTTGTCCAGCGGGAGGAGTTTCCACTACAATGAGCAGTTCTTC. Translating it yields CASSLSSGRSFHYNEQFF. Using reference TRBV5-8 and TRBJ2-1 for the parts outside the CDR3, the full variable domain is EAGVTQSPTHLIKTRGQQATLRCSPISGHTSVYWYQQALGLGLQFLLWYDEGEERNRGNFPPRFSGRQFPNYSSELNVNALELEDSALYLCASSLSSGRSFHYNEQFFGPGTRLTVL.

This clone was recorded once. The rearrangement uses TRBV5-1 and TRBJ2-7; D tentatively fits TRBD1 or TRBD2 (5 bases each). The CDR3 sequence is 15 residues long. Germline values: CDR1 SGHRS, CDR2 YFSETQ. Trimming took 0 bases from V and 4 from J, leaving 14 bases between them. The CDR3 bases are TGCGCCAGCAGCTTGGGTTGGGGGAACTCATACGAGCAGTACTTC. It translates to CASSLGWGNSYEQYF. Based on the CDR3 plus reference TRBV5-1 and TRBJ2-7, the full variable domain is KAGVTQTPRYLIKTRGQQVTLSCSPISGHRSVSWYQQTPGQGLQFLFEYFSETQRNKGNFPGRFSGRQFSNSRSEMNVSTLELGDSALYLCASSLGWGNSYEQYFGPGTRLTVT.